The next 11 T cell receptor beta chains were all read from a single sample in a study of blood T cell repertoires in COVID-19. The data were produced by immunoSEQ multiplex PCR, yet TCRdb's version contains in-frame clones alone and is incomplete. The sample lists about 130,000 clones, approximately 80% occurring once. Material: peripheral blood. These receptors all stem from a man in his sixties or seventies with acute or convalescent COVID-19.

The chain couples TRBV2 to TRBJ1-3; 8 bases line up with TRBD1. Germline V gene lookup returns CDR1 SNHLY and CDR2 FYNNEI. CDR3 size: 14 residues. The V gene end was trimmed by 6 bases and the J gene end by 4 bases; junction bases not matched to a gene: 5. This chain's CDR3 is CASSAGQVGNTIYF. As DNA, the CDR3 is TGTGCCAGCAGCGCGGGACAGGTCGGAAACACCATATATTTT.

Worth noting for this clone: The sample contains more than one DNA sequence encoding this CDR3. Written as DNA, the CDR3 is TGTGCCAGTTCGCGGGGGCGATCCTACGAGCAGTACTTC. Translating it yields CASSRGRSYEQYF. V is TRBV19 and J is TRBJ2-7; maybe TRBD2 (7 bases). The CDR3 consists of 13 residues. Between the trimmed V and J ends, which lost 8 bases and 1 base, there was a span of 12 bases. Looked up from germline, CDR1 is LNHDA and CDR2 is SQIVND (reference sequence). The entire variable domain, with the rest obtained from reference TRBV19 and TRBJ2-7, is as follows: DGGITQSPKYLFRKEGQNVTLSCEQNLNHDAMYWYRQDPGQGLRLIYYSQIVNDFQKGDIAEGYSVSREKKESFPLTVTSAQKNPTAFYLCASSRGRSYEQYFGPGTRLTVT.

The chain couples TRBV28 to TRBJ1-6, with 7 bases lining up with TRBD1. Losses at the gene ends were 6 bases for V and 0 bases for J; bases not matched to a gene: 11. This CDR3 is built from 18 residues. The germline CDR1 and CDR2 sequences are MDHEN and SYDVKM. The CDR3 sequence is CASSSVGQVSSYNSPLHF. CDR3 coding DNA: TGTGCCAGCAGCTCGGTAGGACAGGTTAGCTCCTATAATTCACCCCTCCACTTT.

V is TRBV28 and J is TRBJ1-3; the D is unclear. V lost 6 bases and J lost 7, with 19 bases in between. This CDR3 comprises 15 residues. The germline gives CDR1 MDHEN, CDR2 SYDVKM. The CDR3 DNA reads as TGTGCCAGCAGCCCCGCGGGTCCCGTTGGGAACACCATATATTTT. Its protein product is CASSPAGPVGNTIYF.

The chain couples TRBV12-3 or TRBV12-4 to TRBJ1-2, with D hard to call. This CDR3 has 12 residues. Deletions cut 5 bases from V and 3 bases from J, with 7 bases between. CDR3 amino acids: CASSPDYYGYTF. The CDR3 bases are TGTGCCAGCAGTCCAGATTACTATGGCTACACCTTC.

This clone has a single count. The V call is TRBV5-1, the J call TRBJ1-2, with unresolved D. Looked up from germline, CDR1 is SGHRS and CDR2 is YFSETQ. Trimming left V 0 bases short and J 8 bases short, with 14 bases between. The CDR3 has 14 amino acids. CDR3 protein: CASSLDPAGKGYTF. CDR3 sequence (DNA): TGCGCCAGCAGCTTGGATCCCGCGGGGAAGGGCTACACCTTC.

V is TRBV5-1 and J is TRBJ2-2; no clear D. CDR1 is SGHRS, CDR2 YFSETQ, per germline. This CDR3 contains 15 residues. The V gene lost 0 bases and the J gene lost 0 bases, with 6 bases spanning the gap. The CDR3 nucleotides are TGCGCCAGCAGCTTGGAGAGTGCGAACACCGGGGAGCTGTTTTTT. Its translation: CASSLESANTGELFF.

J is TRBJ2-7 and V is TRBV18; D is possibly TRBD2 (6 bases). CDR1 and CDR2 (germline): KGHSH, LQKENI. The CDR3 covers 14 residues. The V end lost 6 bases, the J end lost 6 bases, and 18 bases lay between the germline ends. Here the CDR3 reads CASSDLGGRGEQYF. The CDR3 coding sequence is TGTGCCAGCTCCGACCTCGGGGGTAGGGGCGAGCAGTACTTC.

The chain has TRBV19 and TRBJ2-1, with 7 bases identical to TRBD2. With 5 bases clipped from V and 7 bases from J, the junction kept 5 bases outside the gene matches. The germline CDR1 and CDR2 sequences are LNHDA and SQIVND (reference sequence). The CDR3 is made up of 13 amino acids. The CDR3 loop reads CASSRGGVNEQFF. Here the CDR3 DNA reads TGTGCCAGTAGTCGCGGGGGTGTAAATGAGCAGTTCTTC.

The genes are TRBV18 and TRBJ1-6; 7 bases align to TRBD1. The ends lost 0 bases at V and 5 bases at J; junction bases unmatched: 7. The germline V gene encodes CDR1 KGHSH and CDR2 LQKENI. CDR3 length: 17 amino acids. CDR3 sequence (DNA): TGTGCCAGCTCACCACCGGCCGGGACAGATCATAATTCACCCCTCCACTTT. Its translation is CASSPPAGTDHNSPLHF. Full variable domain (rest looked up from reference TRBV18 and TRBJ1-6): NAGVMQNPRHLVRRRGQEARLRCSPMKGHSHVYWYRQLPEEGLKFMVYLQKENIIDESGMPKERFSAEFPKEGPSILRIQQVVRGDSAAYFCASSPPAGTDHNSPLHFGNGTRLTVT.

V is TRBV29-1 and J is TRBJ1-2; TRBD1 is a possible D gene (5 bases). The germline CDR1 and CDR2 sequences are SQVTM and ANQGSEA. V lost 4 bases and J 8 bases, leaving 14 bases between the germline ends. CDR3 length: 12 residues. CDR3 amino acids: CSVGTPSGGYTF. The CDR3, as DNA: TGCAGCGTTGGGACCCCCTCAGGGGGCTACACCTTC. The whole variable domain, remainder taken from reference TRBV29-1 and TRBJ1-2, is SAVISQKPSRDICQRGTSLTIQCQVDSQVTMMFWYRQQPGQSLTLIATANQGSEATYESGFVIDKFPISRPNLTFSTLTVSNMSPEDSSIYLCSVGTPSGGYTFGSGTRLTVV.